These 5 T cell receptor beta chains share one sample of origin, sequenced in a study of cytomegalovirus exposure and HLA in healthy donors. Here immunoSEQ multiplex PCR was the method, and the copy in TCRdb shows in-frame clones only, minus some. The top ten clones hold 0.69% of a sample with 82,000 or so clones, 85% to 95% of them seen once. The specimen was PBMCs. Receptors originate from a woman under 30 in good health and CMV-seronegative.

V gene TRBV28 combines with J gene TRBJ2-2; 13 bases map to TRBD2. The CDR3 extends over 14 amino acids. Trimming cost V 7 bases and J 8 bases; bases outside gene matches: 4. Germline V gives CDR1 MDHEN, CDR2 SYDVKM. The CDR3 DNA reads TGTGCCAGCACGACTAGCGGGAGGTCGGGGGAGCTGTTTTTT. This translates into CASTTSGRSGELFF. The full variable domain, with the rest looked up from reference TRBV28 and TRBJ2-2, is DVKVTQSSRYLVKRTGEKVFLECVQDMDHENMFWYRQDPGLGLRLIYFSYDVKMKEKGDIPEGYSVSREKKERFSLILESASTNQTSMYLCASTTSGRSGELFFGEGSRLTVL.

The V call is TRBV27, the J call TRBJ2-2, with D possibly matching TRBD2 (7 bases). CDR1 is MNHEY and CDR2 is SMNVEV in the germline V gene (reference sequence). With 2 bases removed from V and 7 bases from J, the gap between germline ends came to 20 bases. The CDR3 is 17 residues long. The CDR3 region has the DNA TGTGCCAGCAGTTTAGGGGGGGGCGCGGGTACCTACGGGGAGCTGTTTTTT. Its translation is CASSLGGGAGTYGELFF.

The chain uses TRBV7-9 and TRBJ1-2, with no clear D. CDR1 and CDR2 (germline): SEHNR, FQNEAQ (reference sequence). The CDR3 runs to 13 residues. Trimming left V 1 base short and J 4 bases short, with 7 bases between. CDR3 sequence (DNA): TGTGCCAGCAGCTTAGTCTCGCGCTATGGCTACACCTTC. Translation: CASSLVSRYGYTF.

V usage is TRBV27 and J usage is TRBJ1-1, with D perhaps matching TRBD1 (6 bases). Germline V gene sequence: CDR1 MNHEY, CDR2 SMNVEV (reference sequence). V shed 6 bases and J shed 5 bases, with 19 bases lying between them. The CDR3 covers 15 residues. CDR3 in amino acids: CASSPIVTGGTEAFF. CDR3 sequence (DNA): TGTGCCAGCAGCCCTATCGTGACAGGCGGGACTGAAGCTTTCTTT.

The CDR3 here is CASSLQGTGFGEQFF. Written as DNA, the CDR3 is TGTGCCAGCAGCTTACAGGGGACAGGGTTCGGTGAGCAGTTCTTC. V usage is TRBV7-2 and J usage is TRBJ2-1, with TRBD1 identical over 9 bases. CDR3 length equals 15 residues. The J segment lost 9 bases and the V segment lost 2 bases, leaving 8 bases of the junction unmatched. Germline loops: CDR1 SGHTA, CDR2 FQGNSA.